These 6 T cell receptor beta chains originate from one sample sequenced in a study of cytomegalovirus exposure and HLA in healthy donors. PCR amplification relied on 60 Vbeta primers (plus 13 Jbeta primers). Data came from immunoSEQ multiplex PCR; TCRdb stores just in-frame clones and leaves some out. The sample consists of approximately 170,000 clones, roughly 85% of them appearing once. The sample comprised PBMCs. The origin of the receptors is a male donor in good health and CMV-seronegative.

The chain has TRBV4-3 and TRBJ2-3; D is perhaps TRBD2 (5 bases). With 1 base removed from V and 2 bases from J, the gap between germline ends came to 13 bases. The length of the CDR3 is 16 residues. Per the germline V gene, CDR1 is LGHNA and CDR2 is YSLEER. In DNA, the CDR3 is TGCGCCAGCAGCCAAGTTCGAGGGAGTCCCACAGATACGCAGTATTTT. Translated, it gives CASSQVRGSPTDTQYF.

V is TRBV6-1 and J is TRBJ2-5; the D is unclear. The length of the CDR3 is 11 residues. The V end lost 3 bases, the J end lost 9 bases, and 8 bases lay between the germline ends. CDR1 MNHNS and CDR2 SASEGT come from the germline V gene. Here the CDR3 reads CASSESESQYF. In DNA form, the CDR3 reads TGTGCCAGCAGTGAGTCAGAATCCCAGTACTTC.

The V and J genes are TRBV7-9 and TRBJ2-1, with 10 nucleotides matching TRBD1. Germline V gene sequence: CDR1 SEHNR, CDR2 FQNEAQ (reference sequence). This CDR3 region has 19 residues. Losses at the gene ends were 4 bases for V and 2 bases for J; bases not matched to a gene: 14. In DNA form, the CDR3 reads TGTGCCAGCAGCTCGCCCGGGACAGGGGCCATAACAACCTACAATGAGCAGTTCTTC. It encodes CASSSPGTGAITTYNEQFF. Complete variable domain (other parts from reference TRBV7-9 and TRBJ2-1): DTGVSQNPRHKITKRGQNVTFRCDPISEHNRLYWYRQTLGQGPEFLTYFQNEAQLEKSRLLSDRFSAERPKGSFSTLEIQRTEQGDSAMYLCASSSPGTGAITTYNEQFFGPGTRLTVL.

V is TRBV19 and J is TRBJ1-3, with D unresolved. The CDR3 length is 14 residues. Trimming stripped 5 bases from V and 1 base from J, with 9 bases between. Germline CDR1 is LNHDA and CDR2 is SQIVND (reference sequence). In nucleotides, the CDR3 is TGTGCCAGTAGTTCGTCGGTTTCTGGAAACACCATATATTTT. This sequence encodes CASSSSVSGNTIYF.

The V gene is TRBV18, the J gene TRBJ2-1; a possible D gene is TRBD2 (6 bases). V shed 2 bases and J shed 1 base, with 18 bases lying between them. CDR1 is KGHSH and CDR2 is LQKENI in the germline V gene. This CDR3 has 18 residues. The CDR3 protein is CASSPSGTGARSYNEQFF. In DNA form, the CDR3 reads TGTGCCAGCTCACCATCTGGGACGGGAGCAAGGTCCTACAATGAGCAGTTCTTC.

J is TRBJ2-1 and V is TRBV6-6; TRBD2 agrees at 11 bases. There are 16 residues in the CDR3. V shed 2 bases and J 12 bases; nucleotides not matched to a gene: 12. Germline assignment: CDR1 MNHNY and CDR2 SVGAGI (reference sequence). Here the CDR3 DNA reads TGTGCCAGCAGTTACCCCACTAGCGGGGGCTTGGGGGGGCAGTTCTTC. It is translated as CASSYPTSGGLGGQFF.